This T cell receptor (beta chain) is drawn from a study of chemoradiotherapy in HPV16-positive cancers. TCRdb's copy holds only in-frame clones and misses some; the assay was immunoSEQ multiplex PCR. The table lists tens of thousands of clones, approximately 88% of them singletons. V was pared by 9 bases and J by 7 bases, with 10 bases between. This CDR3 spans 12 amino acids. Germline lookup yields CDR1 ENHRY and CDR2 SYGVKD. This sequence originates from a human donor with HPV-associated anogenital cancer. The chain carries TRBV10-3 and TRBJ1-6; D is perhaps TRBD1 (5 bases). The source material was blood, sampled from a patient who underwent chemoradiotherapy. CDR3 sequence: CAIGDRNSPLHF. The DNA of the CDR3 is TGTGCCATTGGAGACAGAAATTCACCCCTCCACTTT.